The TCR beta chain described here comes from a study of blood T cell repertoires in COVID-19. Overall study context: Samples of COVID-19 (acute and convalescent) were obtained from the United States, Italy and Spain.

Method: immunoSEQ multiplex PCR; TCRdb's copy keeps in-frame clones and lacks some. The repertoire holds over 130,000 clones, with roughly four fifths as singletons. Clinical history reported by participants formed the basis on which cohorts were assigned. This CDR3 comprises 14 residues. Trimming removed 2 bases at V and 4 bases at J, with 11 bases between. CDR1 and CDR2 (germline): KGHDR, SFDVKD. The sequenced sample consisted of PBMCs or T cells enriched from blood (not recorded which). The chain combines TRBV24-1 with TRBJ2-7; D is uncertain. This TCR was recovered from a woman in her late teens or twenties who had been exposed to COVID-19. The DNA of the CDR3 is TGTGCCACCAGTGATTCTTCCCTCGCGTACGAGCAGTACTTC. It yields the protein CATSDSSLAYEQYF.